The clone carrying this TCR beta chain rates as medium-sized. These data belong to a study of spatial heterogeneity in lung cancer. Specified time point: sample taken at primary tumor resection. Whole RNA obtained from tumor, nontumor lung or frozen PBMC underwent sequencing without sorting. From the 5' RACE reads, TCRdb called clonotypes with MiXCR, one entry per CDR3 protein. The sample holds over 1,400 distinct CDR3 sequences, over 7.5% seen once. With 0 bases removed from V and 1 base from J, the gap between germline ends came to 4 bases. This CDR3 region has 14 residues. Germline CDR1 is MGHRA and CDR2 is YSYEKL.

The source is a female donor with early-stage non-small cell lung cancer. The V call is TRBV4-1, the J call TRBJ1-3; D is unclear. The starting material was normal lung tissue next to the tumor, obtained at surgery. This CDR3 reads CASSQDPSGNTIYF. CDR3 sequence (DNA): TGCGCCAGCAGCCAAGACCCATCTGGAAACACCATATATTTT.